The T cell receptor beta chain described here comes from a study of CD8 T cells in ankylosing spondylitis (dated by TCRdb to 2015 to 2018). Study-level background: To find TCR variants linked to disease, the study profiled T cell receptor beta repertoires in ankylosing spondylitis patients and healthy donors. Peripheral blood samples were taken, and synovial fluid was additionally collected from ankylosing spondylitis patients. The whole study cohort included 108 healthy donors and about two dozen ankylosing spondylitis patients. General conclusions and limits of the study: A CD8+ phenotype was shown by the disease-linked clones, which were found at relatively low frequencies in peripheral blood. Blood from ankylosing spondylitis patients appeared to be characterized by a TCR beta motif made up of under ten highly homologous amino acid variants. The disease-linked clones were reported as significantly enriched in matched synovial fluid samples from ankylosing spondylitis patients. Some motif variants had previously been reported in the synovial fluid and blood of reactive arthritis patients, which suggests shared mechanisms of disease initiation.

From a lookup of the germline V gene (reference sequence), CDR1 and CDR2 are DFQATT and SNEGSKA. Inclusive of the bounding cysteine and phenylalanine, the CDR3 is 14 residues long. Only the CDR3 DNA stays, 42 bases, in frame from base 1. V is pared back by 6 bases and J by 6 bases, with 19 bases lying between the germline termini. The sample was run on an Illumina HiSeq 2500. Quantitative 5'-RACE with molecular barcodes was used to prepare TCR beta libraries. The original methods were these. To identify disease-linked TCR variants, a new computational method was used, one built on a probabilistic model of VDJ rearrangement. The public reads were quality trimmed at Q25 with fastp and then assembled into clones with MiXCR by TCRdb, keeping productive beta chains. Entries that share a CDR3 protein sequence are merged under the most common genes and DNA. None of the V and J calls come from the authors' own analysis; TCRdb made them. For this sample the table gives 700,000 or so distinct CDR3 sequences, of which 19% were detected only once. Under 20% of the sample is held by the ten biggest clonotypes.

A remark on this clonotype: What this receptor recognizes is not known. The input lacks base qualities; no much larger clone sits a single base away.

The V and J genes are TRBV20-1 and TRBJ2-3; the D gene assignment is ambiguous. The sequence was collected from a male donor with ankylosing spondylitis. The sequencing input was blood, either unsorted or a sorted T cell fraction (not recorded which). The sequenced DNA is TGCAGTGCGCACCCCCTTCGGGCCTCCGATACGCAGTATTTT. It specifies CSAHPLRASDTQYF.